These 2 T cell receptor beta chains originate from one sample sequenced in a study of T cells after yellow fever vaccination. Each CDR3 protein is one row after TCRdb ran MiXCR on the 5' RACE reads. The table has a few hundred thousand distinct CDR3 sequences, more than 3.5% seen once. Here the sequenced sample was PBMCs, taken 15 days after the yellow fever booster vaccination. The receptors here all came from a man aged 18 to 29 who received the YFV17D yellow fever vaccine.

At least ten counts were recorded for this clonotype. The chain links TRBV24-1 to TRBJ2-5; TRBD1 matches 8 bases. The V and J ends lost 3 bases and 1 base, in that order; junction bases with no gene match: 3. Looked up from germline, CDR1 is KGHDR and CDR2 is SFDVKD. The CDR3 has 15 amino acids. The CDR3 bases are TGTGCCACCAGTGATCCGACAGGGGTCCAAGAGACCCAGTACTTC. Its translation: CATSDPTGVQETQYF.

This clonotype was observed a few times. This sequence joins TRBV6-5 and TRBJ2-7; 8 positions match TRBD2. The junction had 14 bases not matched to a gene; V was cut back by 10 bases and J by 6 bases. CDR1 MNHEY and CDR2 SVGAGI come from the germline V gene. This CDR3 has 14 amino acids. CDR3 region: CATRGGAGIFEQYV. The CDR3 coding sequence is TGTGCCACCCGGGGGGGGGCAGGGATTTTCGAGCAGTACGTC.